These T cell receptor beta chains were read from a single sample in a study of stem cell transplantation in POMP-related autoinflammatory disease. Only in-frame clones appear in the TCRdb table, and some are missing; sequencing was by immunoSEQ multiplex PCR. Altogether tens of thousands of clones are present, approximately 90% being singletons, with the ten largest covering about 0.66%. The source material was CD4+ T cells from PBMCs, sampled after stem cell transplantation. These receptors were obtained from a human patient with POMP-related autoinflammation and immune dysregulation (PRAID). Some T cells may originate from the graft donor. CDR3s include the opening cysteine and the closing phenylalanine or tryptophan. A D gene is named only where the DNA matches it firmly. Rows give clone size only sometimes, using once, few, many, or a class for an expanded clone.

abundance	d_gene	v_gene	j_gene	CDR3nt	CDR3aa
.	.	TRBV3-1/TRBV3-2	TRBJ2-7	TGTGCCAGCAGCCCTTCATACAGGCCGTCCGAGCAGTACTTC	CASSPSYRPSEQYF
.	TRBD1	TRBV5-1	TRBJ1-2	TGCGCCAGCAGCTCCCTGACAGGGGACTATGGCTACACCTTC	CASSSLTGDYGYTF
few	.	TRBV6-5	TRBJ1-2	TGTGCCAGCGACGACCAGGGGTATGGCTACACCTTC	CASDDQGYGYTF
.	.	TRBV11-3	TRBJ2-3	TGTGCCAGCAGCTTAGGGACTTCCTCCACAGATACGCAGTATTTT	CASSLGTSSTDTQYF
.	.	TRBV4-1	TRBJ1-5	TGCGCCAGCAGCCAAGTATTTCGCAGGACCAATCAGCCCCAGCATTTT	CASSQVFRRTNQPQHF
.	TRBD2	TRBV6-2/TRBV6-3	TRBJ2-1	TGTGCCAGCAGTTACCTAGCGGGAGGATCCAGTGAGCAGTTCTTC	CASSYLAGGSSEQFF
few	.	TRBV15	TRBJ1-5	TGTGCCACCAGACAGCCCAATCAGCCCCAGCATTTT	CATRQPNQPQHF
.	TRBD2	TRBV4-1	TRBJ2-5	TGCGCCAGCAGCCAGATGGGACTAGCGGGGGTGAGGGAGACCCAGTACTTC	CASSQMGLAGVRETQYF
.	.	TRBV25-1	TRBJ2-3	TGTGCCAGCAGTGCCCTAAGGGACTTTCCCACAGATACGCAGTATTTT	CASSALRDFPTDTQYF
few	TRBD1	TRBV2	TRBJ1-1	TGTGCCAGCAGCCAACAGGGGAGGACTGAAGCTTTCTTT	CASSQQGRTEAFF
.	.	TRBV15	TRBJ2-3	TGTGCCACCAGCTTCGGGACGGACACGCAGTATTTT	CATSFGTDTQYF
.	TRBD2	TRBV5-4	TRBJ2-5	TGTGCCAGCAGCTGGGGCGGGAGTCAAGAGACCCAGTACTTC	CASSWGGSQETQYF
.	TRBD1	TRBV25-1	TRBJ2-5	TGTGCCAGCACAGGGGACAGGAGCTTACAAGAGACCCAGTACTTC	CASTGDRSLQETQYF
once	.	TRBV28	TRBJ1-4	TGTGCCAGCAAACCCAACGGAGGGCAATTTCGGGAAAAACTGTTTTTT	CASKPNGGQFREKLFF
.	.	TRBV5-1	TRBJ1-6	TGCGCCAGCAGCTCGATCATGAGCTCACCCCTCCACTTT	CASSSIMSSPLHF
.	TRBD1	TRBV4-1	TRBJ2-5	TGCGCCAGCAGCCTGGGACAGGTGAAAGAGACCCAGTACTTC	CASSLGQVKETQYF
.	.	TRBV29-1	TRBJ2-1	TGCAGCGTTGAGCCCGGGACTGGGGTGAATGAGCAGTTCTTC	CSVEPGTGVNEQFF
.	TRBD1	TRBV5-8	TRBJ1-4	TGTGCCAGCAGCTCGCGACAGGGTTTACGAGAAAAACTGTTTTTT	CASSSRQGLREKLFF
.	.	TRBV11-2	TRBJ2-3	TGTGCCAGCAGCTTCGTCTCGGATACGCAGTATTTT	CASSFVSDTQYF
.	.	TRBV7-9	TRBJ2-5	TGTGCCAGCAGCCCGGACTCCCTAGGGACCCAGTACTTC	CASSPDSLGTQYF
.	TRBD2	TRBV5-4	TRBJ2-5	TGTGCCAGCAGTTCCGGGACTAAACAAGAGACCCAGTACTTC	CASSSGTKQETQYF